This T cell receptor beta chain appears in the sequencing data of a study of long-term antiretroviral therapy in people with HIV. Version v3.0 of the immunoSEQ assay ran at survey level. Sequencing used immunoSEQ multiplex PCR; TCRdb keeps in-frame clones, though not all of them. The sample includes roughly 15,000 clones, about 88% of them seen just once. This CDR3 is 15 amino acids long. Germline V gene sequence: CDR1 SSHAT, CDR2 FNYEAQ (reference sequence). V dropped 2 bases and J dropped 8 bases, with 16 bases sitting between them. This receptor was obtained from a man aged 50 or older with HIV. The source was unsorted PBMCs, collected 6.9 years after starting antiretroviral therapy. The chain has TRBV7-7 and TRBJ2-1; D unclear. The CDR3 coding sequence is TGTGCCAGCAGCTTACAGGCTAGTGCGATCGATGAGCAGTTCTTC. It translates to CASSLQASAIDEQFF.